Listed below are T cell receptor beta chains from one sample, sequenced in a study of vaccination effects on CD4 cells after COVID-19. These TCRs' antigens remain unknown. TCRdb keeps only in-frame clones here, not all; method: immunoSEQ multiplex PCR. The sample consists of 84,000 or so clones, under 80% of them appearing once. The sample here was CD4+ T cells from PBMCs cultured with HCoV-OC43 spike peptides, taken after COVID-19 vaccination. The origin of the receptors is a human donor who received a COVID-19 vaccine. Each CDR3 is given with its conserved first and last residue. The order of the fields is J gene, clone size, V gene, D gene, CDR3 DNA, CDR3 protein. D genes are given only for firm matches. Clone size is given for some rows only: seen once, a few or many times, or a class if the clone is expanded.

j_gene: TRBJ2-5
abundance: .
v_gene: TRBV3-1/TRBV3-2
d_gene: .
CDR3nt: TGTGCCAGCAGCCGAGGGTGGGTGCAAGAGACCCAGTACTTC
CDR3aa: CASSRGWVQETQYF

j_gene: TRBJ2-5
abundance: .
v_gene: TRBV2
d_gene: TRBD2
CDR3nt: TGTGCCAGCGACCGGGAGGGGGGGCCTCAAGAGACCCAGTACTTC
CDR3aa: CASDREGGPQETQYF

j_gene: TRBJ1-1
abundance: .
v_gene: TRBV5-1
d_gene: .
CDR3nt: TGCGCCAGCAGCTTGCCCTCTCCCGGGGACGCAACTGAAGCTTTCTTT
CDR3aa: CASSLPSPGDATEAFF

j_gene: TRBJ2-3
abundance: .
v_gene: TRBV18
d_gene: TRBD2
CDR3nt: TGTGCCAGCTCACCCACCGGGAGGGGCACAGATACGCAGTATTTT
CDR3aa: CASSPTGRGTDTQYF

j_gene: TRBJ2-2
abundance: .
v_gene: TRBV27
d_gene: TRBD1
CDR3nt: TGTGCCAGCAGGCGGACAGGGAACACCGGGGAGCTGTTTTTT
CDR3aa: CASRRTGNTGELFF

j_gene: TRBJ2-5
abundance: .
v_gene: TRBV7-2
d_gene: .
CDR3nt: TGTGCCAGCAGCTGGAACCGGGACGCACAGACCCAGTACTTC
CDR3aa: CASSWNRDAQTQYF

j_gene: TRBJ1-2
abundance: .
v_gene: TRBV27
d_gene: .
CDR3nt: TGTGCCAGCAGAGCCCATAGCATCTATGGCTACACCTTC
CDR3aa: CASRAHSIYGYTF

j_gene: TRBJ1-1
abundance: few
v_gene: TRBV6-5
d_gene: TRBD1
CDR3nt: TGTGCCAGCAGAAGGGACAGCCTGAACACTGAAGCTTTCTTT
CDR3aa: CASRRDSLNTEAFF

j_gene: TRBJ1-4
abundance: .
v_gene: TRBV5-8
d_gene: TRBD1
CDR3nt: TGTGCCTATTCCCAGGGGGCAGGCCATGCAACTAATGAAAAACTGTTTTTT
CDR3aa: CAYSQGAGHATNEKLFF

j_gene: TRBJ2-1
abundance: once
v_gene: TRBV5-8
d_gene: .
CDR3nt: TGTGCCAGCAGCCTCAGCAGGGAGCATGAGCAGTTCTTC
CDR3aa: CASSLSREHEQFF

j_gene: TRBJ1-5
abundance: few
v_gene: TRBV4-1
d_gene: TRBD1
CDR3nt: TGCGCCAGCAGCCGACGGGACAGGGGGAACAATCAGCCCCAGCATTTT
CDR3aa: CASSRRDRGNNQPQHF

j_gene: TRBJ1-2
abundance: once
v_gene: TRBV7-2
d_gene: .
CDR3nt: TGTGCCAGCAGCTTAGTAGCGGCGGATGACTATGGCTACACCTTC
CDR3aa: CASSLVAADDYGYTF

j_gene: TRBJ1-1
abundance: .
v_gene: TRBV5-1
d_gene: .
CDR3nt: TGCGCCAGCAGCTTGATCGGAGGGGACACTGAAGCTTTCTTT
CDR3aa: CASSLIGGDTEAFF

j_gene: TRBJ2-5
abundance: .
v_gene: TRBV6-2/TRBV6-3
d_gene: .
CDR3nt: TGTGCCAGCAGTTCCAAGACCGAGTACCAAGAGACCCAGTACTTC
CDR3aa: CASSSKTEYQETQYF

j_gene: TRBJ1-2
abundance: once
v_gene: TRBV10-2
d_gene: TRBD1
CDR3nt: TGCGCCAGCAGCCTGACAGGGGGTAACGGCTACACCTTC
CDR3aa: CASSLTGGNGYTF

j_gene: TRBJ2-3
abundance: .
v_gene: TRBV28
d_gene: TRBD1
CDR3nt: TGTGCCAGCAGCCCCCCGGGACAGCTCACAGATACGCAGTATTTT
CDR3aa: CASSPPGQLTDTQYF

j_gene: TRBJ1-1
abundance: few
v_gene: TRBV10-1
d_gene: .
CDR3nt: TGCGCCAGCAGTGAACGGTCGACAGGCTTTTTGGCTTTCTTT
CDR3aa: CASSERSTGFLAFF

j_gene: TRBJ2-5
abundance: .
v_gene: TRBV18
d_gene: .
CDR3nt: TGTGCCAGCTCACCAGGAGGGGGCTATGAGACCCAGTACTTC
CDR3aa: CASSPGGGYETQYF

j_gene: TRBJ1-5
abundance: .
v_gene: TRBV10-3
d_gene: TRBD1
CDR3nt: TGTGCCATCAGTCGAACCGGGACAGGGGATCAGCCCCAGCATTTT
CDR3aa: CAISRTGTGDQPQHF

j_gene: TRBJ1-2
abundance: .
v_gene: TRBV2
d_gene: .
CDR3nt: TGTGCCAGCAGTGCGGACAGCCAAGTTAACTATGGCTACACCTTC
CDR3aa: CASSADSQVNYGYTF

j_gene: TRBJ2-5
abundance: .
v_gene: TRBV2
d_gene: TRBD2
CDR3nt: TGTGCCAGCAGCGTACAACTAGCGGGGGGCCCCGAGACCCAGTACTTC
CDR3aa: CASSVQLAGGPETQYF

j_gene: TRBJ2-3
abundance: once
v_gene: TRBV4-1
d_gene: TRBD1
CDR3nt: TGCGCCAGCAGCTCTCAAACAGGGGTGAGCACAGATACGCAGTATTTT
CDR3aa: CASSSQTGVSTDTQYF

j_gene: TRBJ1-2
abundance: .
v_gene: TRBV10-3
d_gene: .
CDR3nt: TGTGCCATCAGTGTGGACGGAGTCCTCTCGTCGGGTGGCTACACCTTC
CDR3aa: CAISVDGVLSSGGYTF

j_gene: TRBJ1-6
abundance: .
v_gene: TRBV6-4
d_gene: .
CDR3nt: TGTGCCAGCAGTGACCACGGGTCCTCCGTAAATTCACCCCTCCACTTT
CDR3aa: CASSDHGSSVNSPLHF

j_gene: TRBJ1-1
abundance: .
v_gene: TRBV7-9
d_gene: TRBD1
CDR3nt: TGTGCCAGCAGCCGGACCGGGACAGGGGGAAGAACTGAAGCTTTCTTT
CDR3aa: CASSRTGTGGRTEAFF

j_gene: TRBJ2-1
abundance: .
v_gene: TRBV2
d_gene: .
CDR3nt: TGTGCCAGCAGTGAAGTAACTGAGCAGTTCTTC
CDR3aa: CASSEVTEQFF

j_gene: TRBJ1-1
abundance: .
v_gene: TRBV6-1
d_gene: .
CDR3nt: TGTGCCAGCAGTGACCCCGGGTCGGTTGATGAAGCTTTCTTT
CDR3aa: CASSDPGSVDEAFF

j_gene: TRBJ1-4
abundance: .
v_gene: TRBV24-1
d_gene: TRBD1
CDR3nt: TGTGCCACCAGCACAGGGGGCGCCGATCAAAAACTGTTTTTT
CDR3aa: CATSTGGADQKLFF

j_gene: TRBJ1-1
abundance: .
v_gene: TRBV6-2/TRBV6-3
d_gene: .
CDR3nt: TGTGCCAGCAGTTACTCGAAGGCCTCCCGGACGGAAGCTTTCTTT
CDR3aa: CASSYSKASRTEAFF

j_gene: TRBJ1-4
abundance: .
v_gene: TRBV5-1
d_gene: .
CDR3nt: TGCGCCAGCAGCTTGGGAGGGGCGGATGAAAAACTGTTTTTT
CDR3aa: CASSLGGADEKLFF

j_gene: TRBJ1-2
abundance: .
v_gene: TRBV15
d_gene: .
CDR3nt: TGTGCCACCAGCAGCAAGGTTAAAGGCACCTTC
CDR3aa: CATSSKVKGTF

j_gene: TRBJ2-5
abundance: .
v_gene: TRBV24-1
d_gene: .
CDR3nt: TGTGCCACCAGTAAAGGGAGTCTTGAGACCCAGTACTTC
CDR3aa: CATSKGSLETQYF

j_gene: TRBJ2-4
abundance: .
v_gene: TRBV19
d_gene: .
CDR3nt: TGTGCCAGTCAGGACCTGGCCAAAAACATTCAGTACTTC
CDR3aa: CASQDLAKNIQYF

j_gene: TRBJ1-1
abundance: .
v_gene: TRBV19
d_gene: .
CDR3nt: TGTGCCAGTAGGGGAGGGGTGGTCACTGAAGCTTTCTTT
CDR3aa: CASRGGVVTEAFF

j_gene: TRBJ2-4
abundance: .
v_gene: TRBV4-3
d_gene: .
CDR3nt: TGCGCCAGCAGCCTCCTCGGGGACGCCAAAAACATTCAGTACTTC
CDR3aa: CASSLLGDAKNIQYF

j_gene: TRBJ2-6
abundance: .
v_gene: TRBV28
d_gene: .
CDR3nt: TGTGCCAGCAGTTTATACTCAGGGTCAGGGGCCAACGTCCTGACTTTC
CDR3aa: CASSLYSGSGANVLTF

j_gene: TRBJ1-1
abundance: .
v_gene: TRBV5-1
d_gene: TRBD1
CDR3nt: TGCGCCAGCAGCTCGACTCCGGGACAGGGGGTTGAAGCTTTCTTT
CDR3aa: CASSSTPGQGVEAFF

j_gene: TRBJ1-2
abundance: .
v_gene: TRBV30
d_gene: TRBD1
CDR3nt: TGTGCCTGGAGTCGACAGGGGGGTAGCAACTATGGCTACACCTTC
CDR3aa: CAWSRQGGSNYGYTF

j_gene: TRBJ1-2
abundance: .
v_gene: TRBV12-3/TRBV12-4
d_gene: .
CDR3nt: TGTGCCAGCAGTTTAGGAAGGGCGGATGGCTACACCTTC
CDR3aa: CASSLGRADGYTF

j_gene: TRBJ1-2
abundance: .
v_gene: TRBV6-5
d_gene: .
CDR3nt: TGTGCCAGCAGTACCCGGGACACCCGGAGTGGCTACACCTTC
CDR3aa: CASSTRDTRSGYTF

j_gene: TRBJ2-2
abundance: .
v_gene: TRBV3-1/TRBV3-2
d_gene: TRBD2
CDR3nt: TGTGCCAGCAGCCAAGATCGGACAGCGGGGGTCCTGAACACCGGGGAGCTGTTTTTT
CDR3aa: CASSQDRTAGVLNTGELFF

j_gene: TRBJ2-3
abundance: .
v_gene: TRBV7-2
d_gene: TRBD2
CDR3nt: TGTGCCAGCAGCTTATATTGGGCTAGCGGGAGCCCTAGCACAGATACGCAGTATTTT
CDR3aa: CASSLYWASGSPSTDTQYF

j_gene: TRBJ2-3
abundance: .
v_gene: TRBV6-5
d_gene: TRBD1
CDR3nt: TGTGCCAGCAGTTCCCTCAGGGGGCCCAGAGATACGCAGTATTTT
CDR3aa: CASSSLRGPRDTQYF

j_gene: TRBJ1-4
abundance: .
v_gene: TRBV5-5
d_gene: TRBD1
CDR3nt: TGTGCCAGCAGCCTGTGGGACAGGGATTCGAGTAATGAAAAACTGTTTTTT
CDR3aa: CASSLWDRDSSNEKLFF

j_gene: TRBJ1-1
abundance: .
v_gene: TRBV4-1
d_gene: .
CDR3nt: TGCGCCAGCAGCCACGCTGGAGCTCAGGGTCAGGGAACTGAAGCTTTCTTT
CDR3aa: CASSHAGAQGQGTEAFF

j_gene: TRBJ2-1
abundance: .
v_gene: TRBV5-4
d_gene: .
CDR3nt: TGTGCCAGCAGCTTTCCAGGGGCAGGTGAGCAGTTCTTC
CDR3aa: CASSFPGAGEQFF

j_gene: TRBJ1-2
abundance: .
v_gene: TRBV4-1
d_gene: .
CDR3nt: TGCGCCAGCAGCCCGATCGGATCGGCTAACTATGGCTACACCTTC
CDR3aa: CASSPIGSANYGYTF

j_gene: TRBJ2-2
abundance: .
v_gene: TRBV19
d_gene: .
CDR3nt: TGTGCCAGTAGAGGGGGTGCGAACACCGGGGAGCTGTTTTTT
CDR3aa: CASRGGANTGELFF

j_gene: TRBJ1-1
abundance: .
v_gene: TRBV6-5
d_gene: .
CDR3nt: TGTGCCAGCAGTTCTCCTTTGACGACTGAAGCTTTCTTT
CDR3aa: CASSSPLTTEAFF

j_gene: TRBJ1-2
abundance: .
v_gene: TRBV6-6
d_gene: .
CDR3nt: TGTGCCAGCAGTTACTTATCAGGGGCTAACTATGGCTACACCTTC
CDR3aa: CASSYLSGANYGYTF

j_gene: TRBJ1-3
abundance: .
v_gene: TRBV18
d_gene: .
CDR3nt: TGTGCCAGCTCAGGACGACAGGATGGAAACACCATATATTTT
CDR3aa: CASSGRQDGNTIYF

j_gene: TRBJ2-1
abundance: .
v_gene: TRBV19
d_gene: .
CDR3nt: TGTGCCAGTAGTATACGCCCTTCGACGGGCTACAATGAGCAGTTCTTC
CDR3aa: CASSIRPSTGYNEQFF

j_gene: TRBJ1-5
abundance: .
v_gene: TRBV24-1
d_gene: .
CDR3nt: TGTGCCACCAGTGATCCTTCAGGGGAGGGCAATCAGCCCCAGCATTTT
CDR3aa: CATSDPSGEGNQPQHF

j_gene: TRBJ1-1
abundance: .
v_gene: TRBV5-1
d_gene: .
CDR3nt: TGCGCCAGCAGCAATGCCGAGAACACTGAAGCTTTCTTT
CDR3aa: CASSNAENTEAFF

j_gene: TRBJ2-6
abundance: .
v_gene: TRBV24-1
d_gene: .
CDR3nt: TGTGCCACCAGTGACCCCGGGGGCTCTGGGGCCAACGTCCTGACTTTC
CDR3aa: CATSDPGGSGANVLTF

j_gene: TRBJ1-1
abundance: .
v_gene: TRBV6-5
d_gene: .
CDR3nt: TGTGCCAGCAGTCCCCCCGGACTCACTGAAGCTTTCTTT
CDR3aa: CASSPPGLTEAFF

j_gene: TRBJ1-5
abundance: .
v_gene: TRBV5-8
d_gene: .
CDR3nt: TGTGCCAGCAGCCGAAACCTTATGTATAGCAATCAGCCCCAGCATTTT
CDR3aa: CASSRNLMYSNQPQHF

j_gene: TRBJ1-4
abundance: .
v_gene: TRBV5-6
d_gene: .
CDR3nt: TGTGCCAGCAGCCCTCTGGCCAGGAATGAAAAACTGTTTTTT
CDR3aa: CASSPLARNEKLFF